A single sample is the source of the 21 T cell receptor beta chains below, sequenced in a study of blood T cell repertoires in COVID-19 (TCRdb year 2020). The receptor library was made with the immunoSEQ multiplex PCR assay. In TCRdb, the immuneACCESS table is reduced to in-frame sequences with V and J assigned. These tables do not hold every clone; where another copy was compared, an unresolved V gene accounts for under half, and the others remain unexplained. The sample records 500,000 to 600,000 clones, about 89% of which are singletons. The top ten constitute 7.5% to 9% of the sample. The sample was peripheral blood. These TCRs come from a woman aged 45 to 65 with COVID-19, enrolled during active disease.

This clone was seen once. V is TRBV6-4 and J is TRBJ2-3; D uncertain. The germline V gene encodes CDR1 MRHNA and CDR2 SNTAGT. CDR3 size: 14 residues. V lost 6 bases to trimming and J lost 2 bases, with 12 bases between them. Here the CDR3 DNA reads TGTGCCAGCAGCCCTAGTCCTCTCACAGATACGCAGTATTTT. Encoded protein: CASSPSPLTDTQYF.

V is TRBV2 and J is TRBJ1-2; no clear D gene. From germline, CDR1 is SNHLY and CDR2 FYNNEI. Between the trimmed V and J ends, which lost 3 bases and 4 bases, there was a span of 15 bases. CDR3 size: 15 residues. CDR3 sequence: CASSDGGSPIYGYTF. In DNA form, the CDR3 reads TGTGCCAGCAGTGATGGAGGGAGTCCCATCTATGGCTACACCTTC.

The chain has TRBV12-3 or TRBV12-4 and TRBJ2-7; a weak D match, TRBD2 (5 bases). The CDR3 is 13 residues long. With 6 bases removed from V and 2 bases from J, the gap between germline ends came to 11 bases. The CDR3 DNA sequence: TGTGCCAGCAGGGCGTTCGGGACCTACGAGCAGTACTTC. It encodes CASRAFGTYEQYF.

J is TRBJ1-2 and V is TRBV19; no definite D call. Trimming removed 5 bases from V and 4 bases from J, with 20 bases in between. The CDR3 consists of 16 residues. Germline V lookup: CDR1 LNHDA, CDR2 SQIVND (reference sequence). DNA for the CDR3: TGTGCCAGTAGTTTACTTACAGTATCTACCTCCTATGGCTACACCTTC. Its translation: CASSLLTVSTSYGYTF.

The chain employs TRBV5-8 and TRBJ2-2, with 7 bases that match TRBD1. Germline CDR1 is SGHTS and CDR2 is YDEGEE. V shed 0 bases, J shed 5 bases, and the junction held 13 bases outside the gene matches. CDR3 size: 18 residues. CDR3 amino acids: CASSLASTGIGRTGELFF. The CDR3 region has the DNA TGTGCCAGCAGCTTGGCCTCGACAGGGATTGGCAGGACCGGGGAGCTGTTTTTT.

DNA of the CDR3: TGTGCCAGCAGCTTAACAGCCGCCGGGCAGGGGGCAAGTTCCGCCCAAACAGATACGCAGTATTTT. It encodes CASSLTAAGQGASSAQTDTQYF. The gene calls are TRBV7-3 and TRBJ2-3; TRBD1 matches at 8 bases. This CDR3 has 22 amino acids. The germline gives CDR1 SGHTA, CDR2 FQGTGA. With V trimmed by 0 bases and J by 3 bases, 23 bases remained unmatched.

The rearrangement links TRBV28 to TRBJ2-7; D perhaps matches TRBD1 (7 bases). The CDR3 length is 15 residues. Germline CDR1 MDHEN, CDR2 SYDVKM. Trimming removed 8 bases from V and 0 bases from J, with 17 bases in between. CDR3 sequence: CASGGGTVSSYEQYF. CDR3 sequence (DNA): TGTGCCAGCGGGGGCGGGACAGTCAGCTCCTACGAGCAGTACTTC.

The chain is built from TRBV5-4 and TRBJ1-1; D is perhaps TRBD1 (6 bases). The CDR3 contains 14 residues. Trimming took off 0 bases at V and 0 bases at J, with 6 bases between the two ends. Germline values: CDR1 SGHNT, CDR2 YYREEE (reference sequence). The CDR3 coding sequence is TGTGCCAGCAGCTTGGACAGGGTGAACACTGAAGCTTTCTTT. The encoded protein is CASSLDRVNTEAFF. Full variable domain (rest looked up from reference TRBV5-4 and TRBJ1-1): ETGVTQSPTHLIKTRGQQVTLRCSSQSGHNTVSWYQQALGQGPQFIFQYYREEENGRGNFPPRFSGLQFPNYSSELNVNALELDDSALYLCASSLDRVNTEAFFGQGTRLTVV.

The chain links TRBV3-1 (or the pseudogene TRBV3-2) to TRBJ1-1; D not certain. The V end was cut by 3 bases, the J end by 1 base, with 9 bases between. The CDR3 covers 14 residues. CDR1 is LGHDT and CDR2 is YNNKEL in the germline V gene (reference sequence). CDR3 sequence reads: CASSHEASNTEAFF. In DNA, the CDR3 is TGTGCCAGCAGCCATGAGGCGTCGAACACTGAAGCTTTCTTT.

The chain joins TRBV2 to TRBJ2-7, with TRBD2 as a possible D gene (6 bases). Germline CDR1 is SNHLY and CDR2 is FYNNEI. This CDR3 has 15 amino acids. Trimming took 7 bases from V and 0 from J, leaving 16 bases between them. CDR3 sequence: CASKVSAGSSYEQYF. CDR3 in DNA: TGTGCCAGCAAGGTTTCCGCGGGGAGCTCCTACGAGCAGTACTTC. The full variable domain, with the rest looked up from reference TRBV2 and TRBJ2-7, is EPEVTQTPSHQVTQMGQEVILRCVPISNHLYFYWYRQILGQKVEFLVSFYNNEISEKSEIFDDQFSVERPDGSNFTLKIRSTKLEDSAMYFCASKVSAGSSYEQYFGPGTRLTVT.

This chain links TRBV28 with TRBJ1-6; unclear D gene. The CDR3 consists of 13 residues. Trimming left V 8 bases short and J 6 bases short, with 11 bases between. CDR1 MDHEN and CDR2 SYDVKM come from the germline V gene. CDR3 nucleotide sequence: TGTGCCAGCCGTGGAGGGTTTAATTCACCCCTCCACTTT. Encoded protein: CASRGGFNSPLHF.

CDR3 DNA sequence: TGTGCCAGCAGGGGACAGCCTAATGAAAAACTGTTTTTT. It specifies CASRGQPNEKLFF. The chain is built from TRBV3-1 (or the pseudogene TRBV3-2) and TRBJ1-4; TRBD1 aligns across 7 bases. CDR1 and CDR2 from the germline V gene are LGHDT and YNNKEL (reference sequence). The trim removed 6 bases at V and 3 bases at J, leaving 1 base unmatched. This CDR3 is built from 13 residues.

The CDR3 protein is CASSLDRISNQPQHF. CDR3 nucleotides: TGTGCCAGCAGCCTCGACAGAATCTCCAATCAGCCCCAGCATTTT. The V and J genes are TRBV7-8 and TRBJ1-5; tentatively, D is TRBD1 (5 bases). This CDR3 comprises 15 residues. V was trimmed by 5 bases and J by 3 bases, leaving 14 bases between them. CDR1 SGHVS and CDR2 FQNEAQ come from the germline V gene.

V usage is TRBV14 and J usage is TRBJ2-4, with unresolved D. The ends were cut back, 0 bases at V and 3 bases at J, with 12 bases in the middle. Germline CDR1 SGHDN, CDR2 FVKESK. The CDR3 spans 16 residues. CDR3: CASSQDGGRNKNIQYF. The CDR3 bases are TGTGCCAGCAGCCAAGACGGTGGCAGGAACAAAAACATTCAGTACTTC. The complete variable domain, with remaining parts taken from reference TRBV14 and TRBJ2-4, reads EAGVTQFPSHSVIEKGQTVTLRCDPISGHDNLYWYRRVMGKEIKFLLHFVKESKQDESGMPNNRFLAERTGGTYSTLKVQPAELEDSGVYFCASSQDGGRNKNIQYFGAGTRLSVL.

V is TRBV4-1 and J is TRBJ1-1; D ambiguous. This CDR3 contains 16 residues. From germline, CDR1 is MGHRA and CDR2 YSYEKL. V was trimmed by 0 bases and J by 1 base, leaving 12 bases between them. The CDR3 coding sequence is TGCGCCAGCAGCCAAGATCTTGGGGAGCGGAACACTGAAGCTTTCTTT. Amino acid sequence: CASSQDLGERNTEAFF.

The chain recombines TRBV27 with TRBJ2-2; 7 bases are a match to TRBD2. This CDR3 comprises 17 residues. Trimming cost V 1 base and J 4 bases; bases outside gene matches: 9. In germline, CDR1 is MNHEY, CDR2 SMNVEV (reference sequence). The CDR3 region is CASSLLGGRGGTGELFF. The CDR3 nucleotides read TGTGCCAGCAGTTTATTAGGTGGGAGGGGAGGCACCGGGGAGCTGTTTTTT.

The gene calls are TRBV30 and TRBJ2-7; the match to TRBD2 covers 10 bases. The junction had 10 bases not matched to a gene; V was cut back by 2 bases and J by 9 bases. Germline-derived CDR1 and CDR2 are GTSNPN and SVGIG (reference sequence). The CDR3 runs 14 residues. The CDR3 loop is CAWSLGLAVAGQYF. As DNA, the CDR3 is TGTGCCTGGAGTCTAGGACTAGCGGTGGCGGGGCAGTACTTC.

This chain joins TRBV6-5 and TRBJ1-6; 7 positions agree with TRBD1. The V gene end was trimmed by 4 bases and the J gene end by 4 bases; junction bases not matched to a gene: 7. The CDR3 length is 16 residues. From germline, CDR1 is MNHEY and CDR2 SVGAGI. Written as DNA, the CDR3 is TGTGCCAGCAGTTCGAAGGGGGCTGAGTATAATTCACCCCTCCACTTT. Amino acid sequence: CASSSKGAEYNSPLHF.

The sample holds one count of this clone. The rearrangement joins TRBV18 to TRBJ2-1; 9 bases match TRBD1. The CDR3 covers 16 residues. V trimming: 3 bases; J trimming: 5 bases; junction bases outside the gene matches: 8. Germline V gene sequence: CDR1 KGHSH, CDR2 LQKENI. The CDR3 loop is CASSPAGTGNNNEQFF. The CDR3 DNA reads TGTGCCAGCTCACCCGCCGGGACAGGGAATAACAATGAGCAGTTCTTC.

The chain uses TRBV5-8 and TRBJ2-3; D gene unclear. Germline lookup yields CDR1 SGHTS and CDR2 YDEGEE. V was trimmed by 1 base and J by 0 bases, leaving 9 bases between them. This CDR3 contains 15 residues. The CDR3 coding sequence is TGTGCCAGCAGCTTGACCGGAGTTAGCACAGATACGCAGTATTTT. This sequence encodes CASSLTGVSTDTQYF.

The chain couples TRBV27 to TRBJ2-3, with 16 bases matching TRBD2. This CDR3 is 15 amino acids long. V dropped 5 bases and J dropped 9; count of bases not matched to a gene: 5. CDR1 is MNHEY, CDR2 SMNVEV, per germline (reference sequence). CDR3 residues: CASSPGTSGGATQYF. CDR3 sequence (DNA): TGTGCCAGCAGTCCCGGGACTAGCGGGGGGGCCACGCAGTATTTT.